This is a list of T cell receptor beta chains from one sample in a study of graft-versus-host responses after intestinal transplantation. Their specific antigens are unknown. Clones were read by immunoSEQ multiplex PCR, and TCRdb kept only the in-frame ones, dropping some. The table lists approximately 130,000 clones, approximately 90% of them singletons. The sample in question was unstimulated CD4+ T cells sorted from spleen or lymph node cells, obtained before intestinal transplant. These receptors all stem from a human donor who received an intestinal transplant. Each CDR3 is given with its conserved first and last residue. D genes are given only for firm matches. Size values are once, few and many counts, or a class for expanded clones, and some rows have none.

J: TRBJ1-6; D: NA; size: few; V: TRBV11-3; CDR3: CASRGNNSPLHF; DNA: TGTGCCAGCAGGGGTAATAATTCACCCCTCCACTTT
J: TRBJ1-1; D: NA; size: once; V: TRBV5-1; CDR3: CASSSTSGQGSLPFF; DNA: NA
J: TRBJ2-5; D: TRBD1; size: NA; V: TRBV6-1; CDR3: CASSDSVGRGQETQYF; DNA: TGTGCCAGCAGTGATTCCGTCGGCAGGGGGCAGGAGACCCAGTACTTC
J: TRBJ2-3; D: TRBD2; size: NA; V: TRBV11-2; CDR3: CASSLGLARSTDTQYF; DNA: TGTGCCAGCAGCCTCGGACTAGCGAGAAGCACAGATACGCAGTATTTT
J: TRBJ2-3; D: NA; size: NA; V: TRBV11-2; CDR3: CASSPPYRGPPDTQYF; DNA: TGTGCCAGCAGCCCCCCGTACCGGGGGCCCCCAGATACGCAGTATTTT
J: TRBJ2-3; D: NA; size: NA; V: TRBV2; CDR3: CASSPVGGSDTQYF; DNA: TGTGCCAGCAGCCCAGTTGGGGGTTCAGATACGCAGTATTTT
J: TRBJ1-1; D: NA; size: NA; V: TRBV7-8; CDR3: CASAAMNTEAFF; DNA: TGTGCCAGCGCGGCTATGAACACTGAAGCTTTCTTT
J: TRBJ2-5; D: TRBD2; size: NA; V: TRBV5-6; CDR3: CASRPGTSGGLAQYF; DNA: TGTGCCAGCAGGCCCGGGACTAGCGGGGGGCTGGCCCAGTACTTC
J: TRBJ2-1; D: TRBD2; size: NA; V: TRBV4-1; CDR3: CASSPVSRLAGSNEQFF; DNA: TGCGCCAGCAGCCCTGTGAGTCGACTAGCGGGGTCGAATGAGCAGTTCTTC
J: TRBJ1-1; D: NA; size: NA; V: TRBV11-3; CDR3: CASSLGQNTEAFF; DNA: TGTGCCAGCAGCTTAGGACAGAACACTGAAGCTTTCTTT
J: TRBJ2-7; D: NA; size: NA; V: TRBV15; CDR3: CATSRDYPYEQYF; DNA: TGTGCCACCAGCAGAGACTACCCGTACGAGCAGTACTTC
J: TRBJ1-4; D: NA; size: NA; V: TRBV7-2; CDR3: CASSLSSGEKLFF; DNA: TGTGCCAGCAGCTTAAGTTCGGGTGAAAAACTGTTTTTT
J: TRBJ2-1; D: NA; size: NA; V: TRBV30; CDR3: CAWSVFPLKRNEQFF; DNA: TGTGCCTGGAGTGTATTCCCCCTCAAACGCAATGAGCAGTTCTTC
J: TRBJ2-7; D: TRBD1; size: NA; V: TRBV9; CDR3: CASSVDGTGLYEQYF; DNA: TGTGCCAGCAGCGTAGATGGGACAGGCCTCTACGAGCAGTACTTC
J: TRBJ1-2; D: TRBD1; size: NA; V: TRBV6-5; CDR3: CASKQGVSLTAGYTF; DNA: TGTGCCAGCAAACAGGGGGTTTCCCTCACCGCTGGCTACACCTTC
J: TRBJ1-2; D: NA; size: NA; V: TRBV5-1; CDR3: CASSLRTDNYGYTF; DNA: TGCGCCAGCAGCTTGCGGACGGATAACTATGGCTACACCTTC
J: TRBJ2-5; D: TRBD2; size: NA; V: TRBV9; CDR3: CASSAPAGVVEETQYF; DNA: TGTGCCAGCAGCGCCCCTGCGGGGGTGGTAGAAGAGACCCAGTACTTC
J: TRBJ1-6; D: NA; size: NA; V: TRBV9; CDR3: CASSVDSRSPLHF; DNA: TGTGCCAGCAGCGTGGACTCTCGATCACCCCTCCACTTT
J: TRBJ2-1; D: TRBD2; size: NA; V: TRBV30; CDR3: CAWGLAGGGNEQFF; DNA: TGTGCCTGGGGCTTAGCGGGGGGAGGGAATGAGCAGTTCTTC
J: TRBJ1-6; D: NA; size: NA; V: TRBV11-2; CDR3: CASSPRTSSPLHF; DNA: TGTGCCAGCAGTCCCCGGACAAGCTCACCCCTCCACTTT
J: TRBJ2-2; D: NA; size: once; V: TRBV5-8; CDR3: CASSRGLTSYTGELFF; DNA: TGTGCCAGCAGCAGGGGACTCACAAGTTACACCGGGGAGCTGTTTTTT
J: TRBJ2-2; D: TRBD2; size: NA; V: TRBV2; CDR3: CASSVAGGHNTGELFF; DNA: TGTGCCAGCAGTGTAGCGGGGGGTCATAACACCGGGGAGCTGTTTTTT
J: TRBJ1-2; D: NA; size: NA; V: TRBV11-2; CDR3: CASSLGLGSNYGYTF; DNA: TGTGCCAGCAGCTTAGGGTTGGGGAGCAACTATGGCTACACCTTC
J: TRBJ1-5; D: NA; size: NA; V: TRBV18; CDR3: CASSPTGVYQPQHF; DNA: TGTGCCAGCTCACCGACCGGGGTCTATCAGCCCCAGCATTTT
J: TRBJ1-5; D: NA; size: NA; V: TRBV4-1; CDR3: CASSQEPGVSNQPQHF; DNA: TGCGCCAGCAGCCAAGAACCAGGGGTTAGCAATCAGCCCCAGCATTTT
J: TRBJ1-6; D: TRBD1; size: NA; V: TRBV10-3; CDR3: CAISESQGVAPLHF; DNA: TGTGCCATCAGTGAGAGTCAGGGGGTCGCACCCCTCCACTTT